These 20 T cell receptor beta chains were all obtained from the same sample, sequenced in a study of blood T cell repertoires in COVID-19. Profiling relied on immunoSEQ multiplex PCR, and the TCRdb table lists in-frame clones only, not all of them. The sample carries approximately 66,000 clones, approximately 87% recorded once. The sequencing input was peripheral blood. These receptors all come from a man aged 55-75 years with acute or convalescent COVID-19.

This chain joins TRBV6-4 and TRBJ2-2; tentative D call: TRBD1 (6 bases). The CDR3 is 14 amino acids. Germline V gene lookup returns CDR1 MRHNA and CDR2 SNTAGT. Trimming removed 6 bases from V and 2 bases from J, with 10 bases in between. CDR3 amino acids: CASSEGGNTGELFF. DNA of the CDR3: TGTGCCAGCAGCGAAGGGGGAAACACCGGGGAGCTGTTTTTT.

CDR3 DNA sequence: TGTGCCAGCAGCTTCCACCTACGAGGGCAGTACTTC. This gives the protein CASSFHLRGQYF. The V call is TRBV7-2, the J call TRBJ2-7; D gene uncertain. CDR1 SGHTA and CDR2 FQGNSA come from the germline V gene. This CDR3 spans 12 amino acids. V lost 3 bases and J 9 bases, leaving 12 bases between the germline ends.

This clone came up once. V is TRBV6-2 or TRBV6-3 and J is TRBJ2-3, with TRBD1 identical over 8 bases. The CDR3 is 14 amino acids. The junction had 5 bases not matched to a gene; V was cut back by 5 bases and J by 4 bases. The V gene's germline CDR1 is MNHEY and CDR2 SVGEGT. CDR3: CASSVGQGPDTQYF. For the CDR3, the DNA is TGTGCCAGCAGTGTAGGACAGGGCCCAGATACGCAGTATTTT.

This clone was seen a handful of times. This chain connects TRBV30 to TRBJ1-6; D gene unclear. Germline CDR1 reads GTSNPN; CDR2 reads SVGIG (reference sequence). This CDR3 region has 13 residues. Trimming took off 5 bases at V and 4 bases at J, with 9 bases between the two ends. The CDR3 DNA follows: TGTGCCTGGCTCGCCAGTTATAATTCACCCCTCCACTTT. Residues: CAWLASYNSPLHF.

This rearrangement joins TRBV3-1 (or the pseudogene TRBV3-2) to TRBJ1-2; D ambiguous. The CDR3 extends over 13 amino acids. Trimming shortened V by 0 bases and J by 7 bases, and 9 bases separated the two germline ends. Germline CDR1 is LGHDT and CDR2 is YNNKEL (reference sequence). CDR3 region: CASSQDRGAGYTF. The CDR3 DNA reads TGTGCCAGCAGCCAAGATCGCGGAGCTGGCTACACCTTC.

The chain is built from TRBV11-2 and TRBJ1-4, with 7 bases that match TRBD1. This CDR3 has 15 amino acids. V lost 5 bases, J lost 1 base, and 4 bases stayed unmatched. Germline V gene sequence: CDR1 SGHAT, CDR2 FQNNGV. CDR3 amino acids: CASSPRQGTNEKLFF. The CDR3, as DNA: TGTGCCAGCAGCCCGAGACAGGGAACTAATGAAAAACTGTTTTTT.

The rearrangement links TRBV13 to TRBJ1-6; 7 bases match TRBD1. The V segment lost 5 bases and the J segment 8 bases; nucleotides outside the gene matches: 6. The CDR3 covers 14 residues. Germline V gene sequence: CDR1 PRHDT, CDR2 FYEKMQ (reference sequence). The CDR3 nucleotides read TGTGCCAGCAGCGCATGGGACAGTGATTCACCCCTCCACTTT. It encodes CASSAWDSDSPLHF.

The chain has TRBV2 and TRBJ1-2; the match to TRBD1 covers 7 bases. The V and J ends lost 6 bases and 7 bases, in that order; junction bases with no gene match: 11. The germline V gene encodes CDR1 SNHLY and CDR2 FYNNEI. The CDR3 spans 14 residues. The CDR3 spells CASSPTGAQGGYTF. CDR3 DNA: TGTGCCAGCAGCCCAACAGGGGCCCAGGGTGGCTACACCTTC. Full variable domain (outside the CDR3, taken from reference TRBV2 and TRBJ1-2): EPEVTQTPSHQVTQMGQEVILRCVPISNHLYFYWYRQILGQKVEFLVSFYNNEISEKSEIFDDQFSVERPDGSNFTLKIRSTKLEDSAMYFCASSPTGAQGGYTFGSGTRLTVV.

The chain joins TRBV6-2 or TRBV6-3 to TRBJ2-3, with D tentatively TRBD1 (6 bases). The CDR3 has 14 residues. The ends were cut back, 4 bases at V and 2 bases at J, with 10 bases in the middle. Germline CDR1 is MNHEY and CDR2 is SVGEGT. CDR3 loop: CASSSDSFTDTQYF. CDR3 coding DNA: TGTGCCAGCAGTTCGGACAGCTTCACAGATACGCAGTATTTT.

The V call is TRBV27, the J call TRBJ1-4; D gene uncertain. Germline-derived CDR1 and CDR2 are MNHEY and SMNVEV (reference sequence). Trimming shortened V by 3 bases and J by 7 bases, and 9 bases separated the two germline ends. The length of the CDR3 is 13 residues. CDR3 DNA sequence: TGTGCCAGCAGTTTGCGGAGAGGTGAAAAACTGTTTTTT. This gives the protein CASSLRRGEKLFF.

CDR3 bases: TGTGCCAGCAGCAAAGCGCAGAGACTAGATTGTGGCTACACCTTC. This translates into CASSKAQRLDCGYTF. J is TRBJ1-2 and V is TRBV21-1. TRBV21-1 is given as a pseudogene. This CDR3 is 15 amino acids long.

The chain joins TRBV9 to TRBJ2-1, with no clear D. CDR1 is SGDLS and CDR2 is YYNGEE in the germline V gene. Trimming stripped 4 bases from V and 4 bases from J, with 18 bases between. CDR3 length: 16 residues. CDR3 sequence (DNA): TGTGCCAGCAGCCCCCGAGGCACGGCCCTATACAATGAGCAGTTCTTC. Protein product: CASSPRGTALYNEQFF.

V usage is TRBV30 and J usage is TRBJ2-5, with a weak D call TRBD2 (5 bases). The germline V gene has CDR1 GTSNPN and CDR2 SVGIG (reference sequence). CDR3 length: 14 amino acids. V was cut by 0 bases and J by 4 bases, with 12 bases left in between. The chain's CDR3 is CAWSVSGMGETQYF. The CDR3 bases are TGTGCCTGGAGTGTATCGGGGATGGGAGAGACCCAGTACTTC.

The chain couples TRBV2 to TRBJ2-2; D is perhaps TRBD2 (6 bases). CDR1 is SNHLY and CDR2 is FYNNEI in the germline V gene. This CDR3 is built from 15 residues. Deletions cut 4 bases from V and 3 bases from J, with 12 bases between. CDR3 DNA: TGTGCCAGCAGTGGGCGGGGCGGGCACACCGGGGAGCTGTTTTTT. It yields the protein CASSGRGGHTGELFF.

The chain recombines TRBV5-1 with TRBJ2-2, with D uncertain. Per the germline V gene, CDR1 is SGHRS and CDR2 is YFSETQ. V was shortened by 5 bases and J by 3 bases, with 8 bases between the two germline ends. This CDR3 is 13 amino acids long. The CDR3, as DNA: TGCGCCAGCAGAGAGTCCTACACCGGGGAGCTGTTTTTT. Translation: CASRESYTGELFF.

The chain employs TRBV15 and TRBJ1-2; D is unclear. V shed 5 bases and J shed 4 bases, with 14 bases lying between them. The CDR3 is made up of 14 amino acids. Germline loops: CDR1 LNHNV, CDR2 YYDKDF (reference sequence). The CDR3 is CATSPPEGGYGYTF. The CDR3 DNA sequence: TGTGCCACCAGCCCTCCAGAGGGTGGCTATGGCTACACCTTC.

This chain joins TRBV30 and TRBJ1-5; 12 bases line up with TRBD1. The CDR3 runs to 16 residues. Looked up from germline, CDR1 is GTSNPN and CDR2 is SVGIG (reference sequence). The J segment lost 7 bases and the V segment lost 2 bases, leaving 9 bases of the junction unmatched. The CDR3 loop reads CAWSLPGQGARQPQHF. CDR3 in DNA: TGTGCCTGGAGTCTGCCGGGACAGGGGGCGCGGCAGCCCCAGCATTTT.

The genes are TRBV4-3 and TRBJ2-5; 7 bases line up with TRBD1. The CDR3 runs to 14 residues. V lost 1 base, J lost 3 bases, and 2 bases stayed unmatched. Germline CDR1 LGHNA, CDR2 YSLEER. In nucleotides, the CDR3 is TGCGCCAGCAGCCAAGGACAGGGTAAAGAGACCCAGTACTTC. Translated: CASSQGQGKETQYF.

This chain uses TRBV10-3 with TRBJ1-1; D is undetermined. The CDR3 totals 13 residues. Germline V gives CDR1 ENHRY, CDR2 SYGVKD. Trimming took 2 bases from V and 6 from J, leaving 10 bases between them. CDR3 amino acids: CAISEVGVPEAFF. The DNA for the CDR3 is TGTGCCATCAGTGAGGTGGGAGTCCCTGAAGCTTTCTTT.

The rearrangement links TRBV19 to TRBJ1-2, with TRBD1 identical over 8 bases. This CDR3 is built from 14 residues. Germline values: CDR1 LNHDA, CDR2 SQIVND (reference sequence). Trimming cost V 5 bases and J 4 bases; bases outside gene matches: 6. CDR3 amino acids: CASSWSGGTYGYTF. The CDR3 coding sequence is TGTGCCAGTAGTTGGTCAGGGGGCACCTATGGCTACACCTTC.